These T cell receptor beta chains were read from a single sample in a study of monozygotic twins with inflammatory bowel disease. TCRdb re-called the 5' RACE reads, yielding one record per CDR3 amino acid sequence without DNA. The sample table includes some 99,000 distinct CDR3 sequences. The sequencing input was blood. The receptors were sampled from a human donor with ulcerative colitis or Crohn's disease, or a healthy co-twin of an affected twin (not recorded which). Each CDR3 is given with its conserved first and last residue.

v_gene,j_gene,CDR3aa
TRBV7-6,TRBJ1-1,CASSGWRGRNTEAFF
TRBV10-3,TRBJ1-5,CAISPDLGNQPQHF
TRBV10-3,TRBJ2-5,CAISESETRRGQETQYF
TRBV10-3,TRBJ1-2,CAINPGQGYGYTF
TRBV30,TRBJ2-7,CACGMPDGSYEQYF
TRBV20-1,TRBJ2-3,CSARPGQGNTDTQYF
TRBV12-3/TRBV12-4,TRBJ2-2,CASSWGQVKAGELFF
TRBV10-3,TRBJ1-5,CAISESGATDQPQHF
TRBV5-1,TRBJ2-2,CASSWGQATGELFF
TRBV5-1,TRBJ2-5,CASSLGQGGETQYF
TRBV20-1,TRBJ1-5,CSASRSNQPQHF
TRBV7-2,TRBJ1-3,CASSFQSYSGNTIYF
TRBV7-2,TRBJ1-3,CASSPRGLGNTIYF
TRBV28,TRBJ1-1,CASSPNRNTEAFF
TRBV6-5,TRBJ1-6,CASSLEEPDWGRDSPLHF
TRBV12-3/TRBV12-4,TRBJ1-1,CASRLTGSRTTEAFF
TRBV14,TRBJ1-1,CASSQDALRWGNTEAFF
TRBV14,TRBJ2-7,CASSQGFRTYEQYF
TRBV9,TRBJ2-7,CASSITGLAGVYEQYF
TRBV19,TRBJ2-7,CASSPVGTSGGAVHYEQYF
TRBV7-6,TRBJ2-1,CASSQAHYGPSEQFF
TRBV12-3/TRBV12-4,TRBJ2-1,CASSFDQGGNEQFF
TRBV5-4,TRBJ2-2,CASSLPLANIGELFF
TRBV7-9,TRBJ1-5,CASSLTGAGDQPQHF
TRBV12-3/TRBV12-4,TRBJ2-5,CASSYSTGASQETQYF
TRBV12-3/TRBV12-4,TRBJ1-2,CASSPRTGPLYGYTF
TRBV6-2/TRBV6-3,TRBJ2-7,CASRGGQQSYEQYF
TRBV5-6,TRBJ1-1,CASSLDFGGGASTEAFF
TRBV11-2,TRBJ2-7,CASSLGQGDYEQYF
TRBV4-3,TRBJ2-5,CASSQGPARGFQETQYF
TRBV29-1,TRBJ2-2,CSVNSGANTGELFF
TRBV29-1,TRBJ1-1,CSGEKGAGAEAFF
TRBV3-1,TRBJ1-5,CASSPGPPGNQPQHF
TRBV5-1,TRBJ2-6,CASSSERGRTGNYPGANVLTF
TRBV20-1,TRBJ2-2,CSARDGVQGNTGELFF
TRBV7-8,TRBJ1-5,CASSGDRGDQPQHF
TRBV29-1,TRBJ2-1,CSVSRLGGRYNEQFF
TRBV28,TRBJ2-7,CASSLPTYEQYF
TRBV18,TRBJ1-5,CASSPALSNQPQHF
TRBV28,TRBJ2-2,CASSYPGDLYLNTGELFF
TRBV2,TRBJ2-1,CASIKGSNYNEQFF